One sample yielded the 21 T cell receptor beta chains listed below, sequenced in a study of read filtering for tumor transcriptome and immune sequencing. Molecular barcoded adaptors covering alpha/delta and beta/gamma chains were used on approximately 440 ng RNA. MiXCR, run by TCRdb on the reads, gives a single entry per CDR3 protein. The sample lists 100,000 to 150,000 distinct CDR3 sequences; approximately 13% were seen once. Sequenced input: a population of CD138-negative cells sorted from bone marrow. These TCRs come from a donor at least 40 years old with multiple myeloma.

This clonotype was picked up many times. The CDR3 bases are TGTGCCAGCAGTGGAGTGGGGGGTCAGCCCCAGCATTTT. Protein sequence: CASSGVGGQPQHF. The chain links TRBV12-3 or TRBV12-4 to TRBJ1-5, with D maybe TRBD1 (5 bases). This CDR3 is built from 13 residues. With 5 bases removed from V and 6 bases from J, the gap between germline ends came to 11 bases.

This clonotype was detected a few times. The chain recombines TRBV28 with TRBJ1-3; TRBD1 matches at 7 bases. Germline loops: CDR1 MDHEN, CDR2 SYDVKM. The CDR3 length is 16 residues. V shed 6 bases, J shed 4 bases, and the junction held 12 bases outside the gene matches. The CDR3 loop is CASSVAGGLEGNTIYF. The CDR3 DNA follows: TGTGCCAGCAGCGTGGCAGGGGGTTTAGAAGGAAACACCATATATTTT.

The rearrangement uses TRBV11-2 and TRBJ2-1; TRBD2 is a possible D gene (5 bases). Germline V gives CDR1 SGHAT, CDR2 FQNNGV. V lost 2 bases and J lost 11, with 16 bases in between. There are 14 residues in the CDR3. DNA of the CDR3: TGTGCCAGCAGCTTACAAGCGGAGGACTGTCAGCAGTTCTTC. Translating it yields CASSLQAEDCQQFF.

In DNA form, the CDR3 reads TGTGCCAGCAGTTTAGAGAAGGGACAGAGGGGCACTGAAGCTTTCTTT. This sequence encodes CASSLEKGQRGTEAFF. The genes are TRBV27 and TRBJ1-1; 7 nucleotides match TRBD1. The CDR3 is made up of 16 amino acids. The germline gives CDR1 MNHEY, CDR2 SMNVEV (reference sequence). Trimming at V came to 2 bases and at J to 4 bases, leaving 10 bases not matched to a gene.

This clonotype was detected many times. The chain uses TRBV3-1 and TRBJ2-3; D is uncertain. Germline V CDR1 and CDR2: LGHDT, YNNKEL (reference sequence). The CDR3 loop spans 14 amino acids. Trimming took off 1 base at V and 1 base at J, with 6 bases between the two ends. The CDR3 spells CASSQGQGTDTQYF. The DNA for the CDR3 is TGTGCCAGCAGCCAAGGACAAGGCACAGATACGCAGTATTTT.

This clonotype was counted many times. V usage is TRBV3-1 and J usage is TRBJ2-1; TRBD2 aligns across 7 bases. The CDR3 is 13 amino acids. The J segment lost 7 bases and the V segment lost 3 bases, leaving 3 bases of the junction unmatched. In germline, CDR1 is LGHDT, CDR2 YNNKEL (reference sequence). CDR3 coding DNA: TGTGCCAGCAGCCAGTCGGGGGGTAATGAGCAGTTCTTC. Amino acid sequence: CASSQSGGNEQFF.

This clonotype was seen ten or more times. J is TRBJ1-1 and V is TRBV9; D unclear. CDR1 is SGDLS, CDR2 YYNGEE, per germline. V was pared by 5 bases and J by 2 bases, with 31 bases between. CDR3 size: 20 residues. CDR3 DNA: TGTGCCAGCAGTCGGTCGGCGGCAGCAGCACTTCCTTTGGGTAACACTGAAGCTTTCTTT. Translating it yields CASSRSAAAALPLGNTEAFF.

The table lists this clonotype with a few counts. This may come from a read error, since a much larger clone is one base off. The missing conserved phenylalanine or tryptophan at the end of this CDR3 makes a read error likely. The chain employs TRBV11-3 and TRBJ2-7; D unresolved. The CDR3 has 14 residues. Trimming shortened V by 5 bases and J by 4 bases, and 15 bases separated the two germline ends. CDR1 SGHNT and CDR2 YENEEA come from the germline V gene. The CDR3 loop reads CASSRPGPSYEQYL. The CDR3 coding sequence is TGTGCCAGCAGCCGCCCGGGCCCCTCATACGAGCAGTACCTC.

This clonotype appeared many times. This chain uses TRBV5-1 with TRBJ1-5, with no clear D. The V end was cut by 4 bases, the J end by 2 bases, with 13 bases between. The CDR3 runs 15 residues. Germline CDR1 SGHRS, CDR2 YFSETQ. CDR3 protein: CASSVDAGGNQPQHF. In DNA, the CDR3 is TGCGCCAGCAGCGTAGACGCTGGCGGCAATCAGCCCCAGCATTTT.

This clonotype was counted many times. V is TRBV5-1 and J is TRBJ2-2; D perhaps matches TRBD2 (6 bases). V was cut by 5 bases and J by 5 bases, with 10 bases left in between. The CDR3 has 13 residues. Germline-derived CDR1 and CDR2 are SGHRS and YFSETQ. CDR3 in DNA: TGCGCCAGCAGTCCCGGGGGAACCGGGGAGCTGTTTTTT. As protein: CASSPGGTGELFF.

This clonotype was recorded at least ten times. The chain couples TRBV6-2 or TRBV6-3 to TRBJ2-5; maybe TRBD1 (6 bases). CDR3 length: 14 amino acids. V shed 7 bases and J shed 2 bases, with 14 bases lying between them. Per the germline V gene, CDR1 is MNHEY and CDR2 is SVGEGT. The CDR3 loop is CASNKDRLQETQYF. For the CDR3, the DNA is TGTGCCAGCAATAAAGACAGGCTTCAAGAGACCCAGTACTTC.

There are many counts of this clonotype. V is TRBV7-9 and J is TRBJ2-5; D possibly uses TRBD1 or TRBD2 (5 bases each). Germline lookup yields CDR1 SEHNR and CDR2 FQNEAQ (reference sequence). Trimming pared 7 bases from V and 4 bases from J, leaving 16 bases between. The CDR3 is made up of 14 amino acids. The CDR3 DNA reads TGTGCCAGCACCGTGGGCCTTGGGGGAGAGACCCAGTACTTC. Residues: CASTVGLGGETQYF.

As regards this clonotype: A read error likely explains this, since a far larger clone differs by one base. The chain couples TRBV7-9 to TRBJ2-1, with 7 bases identical to TRBD2. The CDR3 length is 15 residues. V gave up 4 bases and J gave up 4 bases; unmatched junction bases: 7. CDR1 is SEHNR, CDR2 FQNEAQ, per germline (reference sequence). The chain's CDR3 is CASSYGQGGYNEQFF. The CDR3, as DNA: TGTGCCAGCAGCTACGGGCAGGGAGGGTACAATGAGCAGTTCTTC.

This clonotype has a count of ten or more. The rearrangement joins TRBV6-1 to TRBJ1-1, with D possibly being TRBD1 (5 bases). The germline V gene has CDR1 MNHNS and CDR2 SASEGT. Trimming removed 1 base at V and 7 bases at J, with 13 bases between. This CDR3 contains 14 residues. The CDR3 loop reads CASSEVQGFGEAFF. DNA of the CDR3: TGTGCCAGCAGTGAAGTTCAGGGTTTTGGTGAAGCTTTCTTT.

This clonotype was observed at least ten times. The chain has TRBV12-3 or TRBV12-4 and TRBJ1-1; D not resolved. The CDR3 runs 13 residues. V was trimmed by 3 bases and J by 6 bases, leaving 11 bases between them. CDR3 bases: TGTGCCAGCAGTTTGCAGCCCACCGCTGAAGCTTTCTTT. Protein: CASSLQPTAEAFF.

In its sample, this clonotype was seen many times. The chain carries TRBV20-1 and TRBJ2-1, with 8 bases lining up with TRBD2. Losses at the gene ends were 3 bases for V and 8 bases for J; bases not matched to a gene: 9. The germline CDR1 and CDR2 sequences are DFQATT and SNEGSKA (reference sequence). CDR3 size: 14 residues. CDR3 protein: CSARVPGGPDEQFF. DNA for the CDR3: TGCAGTGCTAGGGTCCCGGGAGGGCCGGATGAGCAGTTCTTC.

At least ten counts were recorded for this clonotype. The genes are TRBV19 and TRBJ2-1, with D possibly being TRBD1 (8 bases). The CDR3 length is 15 residues. The germline V and J ends were trimmed by 9 bases and 6 bases, with 21 bases remaining between them. The germline gives CDR1 LNHDA, CDR2 SQIVND (reference sequence). The CDR3 region is CASRSGQGGFNEQFF. The CDR3 bases are TGTGCCAGCCGATCTGGACAGGGAGGGTTCAATGAGCAGTTCTTC.

This clonotype was found many times. V usage is TRBV6-1 and J usage is TRBJ2-5; D not resolved. With 4 bases removed from V and 4 bases from J, the gap between germline ends came to 13 bases. In germline, CDR1 is MNHNS, CDR2 SASEGT. The CDR3 spans 14 residues. CDR3 loop: CASSGMADRETQYF. The DNA of the CDR3 is TGTGCCAGCAGTGGGATGGCAGATCGAGAGACCCAGTACTTC.

Regarding this clonotype: This likely stems from a read error, as it lies one base from a far larger clone. The V call is TRBV5-8, the J call TRBJ2-1; a weak D match, TRBD2 (7 bases). This CDR3 comprises 15 residues. Germline assignment: CDR1 SGHTS and CDR2 YDEGEE. Trimming shortened V by 1 base and J by 5 bases, and 13 bases separated the two germline ends. In nucleotides, the CDR3 is TGTGCCAGCAGCTTGACGGGGGGCACCCACAATGAGCAGTTCTTC. It specifies CASSLTGGTHNEQFF.

The table lists this clonotype with many counts. The chain carries TRBV6-5 and TRBJ2-1; 7 bases fit TRBD2. This CDR3 is 14 amino acids long. J was trimmed by 7 bases and V by 6 bases; bases with no gene match: 9. Germline V gene data show CDR1 as MNHEY and CDR2 as SVGAGI. The CDR3 DNA is TGTGCCAGCAGCCGTCATGAGGGAGGGAATGAGCAGTTCTTC. Translated: CASSRHEGGNEQFF.

This clonotype has ten or more counts. V is TRBV12-3 or TRBV12-4 and J is TRBJ1-2; D perhaps matches TRBD1 (5 bases). V was cut by 2 bases and J by 3 bases, with 10 bases left in between. CDR3 size: 14 residues. The CDR3 DNA follows: TGTGCCAGCAGTTTAACGACAGATTACTATGGCTACACCTTC. It codes for CASSLTTDYYGYTF.